The 2 T cell receptor beta chains below were found in one sample sequenced in a study of blood T cell repertoires in COVID-19. The data were produced by immunoSEQ multiplex PCR, yet TCRdb's version contains in-frame clones alone and is incomplete. The sample carries 130,000 to 150,000 clones, approximately 81% recorded once. The material sequenced was PBMCs or T cells enriched from blood (not recorded which). Receptors were obtained from a man aged 40-50 years with acute COVID-19.

The chain joins TRBV12-3 or TRBV12-4 to TRBJ1-1; weak D call: TRBD1 (6 bases). With 7 bases removed from V and 2 bases from J, the gap between germline ends came to 11 bases. The CDR3 extends over 13 amino acids. CDR3 region: CASIGTPNTEAFF. Written as DNA, the CDR3 is TGTGCCAGCATCGGGACACCTAACACTGAAGCTTTCTTT.

This clone appeared once. The V call is TRBV19, the J call TRBJ1-1; weak D call: TRBD1 (5 bases). V lost 5 bases and J lost 1, with 14 bases in between. The germline V gene encodes CDR1 LNHDA and CDR2 SQIVND (reference sequence). CDR3 length equals 15 residues. CDR3 sequence: CASSPPATGNTEAFF. CDR3 nucleotides: TGTGCCAGTAGTCCCCCGGCAACAGGGAACACTGAAGCTTTCTTT.